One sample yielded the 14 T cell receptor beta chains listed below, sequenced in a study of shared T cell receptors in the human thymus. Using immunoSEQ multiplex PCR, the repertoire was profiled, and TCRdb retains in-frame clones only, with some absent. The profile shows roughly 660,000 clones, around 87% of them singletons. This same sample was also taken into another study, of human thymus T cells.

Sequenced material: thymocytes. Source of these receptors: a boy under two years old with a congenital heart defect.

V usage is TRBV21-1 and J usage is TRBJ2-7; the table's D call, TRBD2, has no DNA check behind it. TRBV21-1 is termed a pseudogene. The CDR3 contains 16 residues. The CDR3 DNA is TGTGCCAGCAGCTCCACTAGCGGGAGGCCCCCCTACGAGCAGTACTTC. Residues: CASSSTSGRPPYEQYF.

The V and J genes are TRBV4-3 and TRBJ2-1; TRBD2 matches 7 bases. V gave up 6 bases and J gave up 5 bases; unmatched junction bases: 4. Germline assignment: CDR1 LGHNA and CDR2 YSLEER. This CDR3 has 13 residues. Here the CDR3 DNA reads TGCGCCAGCAGGCGGGAGAAGAACAATGAGCAGTTCTTC. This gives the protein CASRREKNNEQFF.

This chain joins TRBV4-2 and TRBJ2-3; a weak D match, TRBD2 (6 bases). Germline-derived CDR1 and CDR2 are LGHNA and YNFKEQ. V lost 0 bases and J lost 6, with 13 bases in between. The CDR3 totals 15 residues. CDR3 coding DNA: TGTGCCAGCAGCCAAGAGGGACTCTCCCCGGATACGCAGTATTTT. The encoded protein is CASSQEGLSPDTQYF.

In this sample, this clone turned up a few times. The CDR3 spells CASSVRAGNTIYF. The CDR3 DNA follows: TGTGCCAGCAGTGTACGGGCTGGAAACACCATATATTTT. The chain combines TRBV6-1 with TRBJ1-3; D is ambiguous. Between the trimmed V and J ends, which lost 4 bases and 2 bases, there was a span of 6 bases. There are 13 residues in the CDR3. Germline assignment: CDR1 MNHNS and CDR2 SASEGT.

CDR3 bases: TGTGCCAGCAGCCCGGACGACAGAAACTATGGCTACACCTTC. It translates to CASSPDDRNYGYTF. This chain uses TRBV5-5 with TRBJ1-2; D perhaps matches TRBD1 (5 bases). V lost 4 bases and J 2 bases, leaving 12 bases between the germline ends. The CDR3 has 14 residues. CDR1 and CDR2 (germline): SGHKS, YYEKEE (reference sequence). The full variable domain, completed using reference TRBV5-5 and TRBJ1-2, is DAGVTQSPTHLIKTRGQQVTLRCSPISGHKSVSWYQQVLGQGPQFIFQYYEKEERGRGNFPDRFSARQFPNYSSELNVNALLLGDSALYLCASSPDDRNYGYTFGSGTRLTVV.

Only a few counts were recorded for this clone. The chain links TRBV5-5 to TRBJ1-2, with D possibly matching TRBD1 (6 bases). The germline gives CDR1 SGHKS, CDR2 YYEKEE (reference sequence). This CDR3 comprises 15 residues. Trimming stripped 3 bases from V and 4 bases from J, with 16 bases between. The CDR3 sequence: CASSSKGVPPYGYTF. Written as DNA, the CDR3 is TGTGCCAGCAGCTCCAAGGGGGTCCCTCCCTATGGCTACACCTTC.

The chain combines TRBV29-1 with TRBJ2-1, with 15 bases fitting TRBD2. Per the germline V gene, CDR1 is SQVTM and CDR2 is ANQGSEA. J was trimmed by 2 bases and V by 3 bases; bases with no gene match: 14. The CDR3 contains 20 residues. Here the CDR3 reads CSVDTPSGTSGRMTYNEQFF. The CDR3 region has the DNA TGCAGCGTTGATACTCCATCCGGGACTAGCGGGAGGATGACCTACAATGAGCAGTTCTTC.

CDR3 bases: TGTGCCAGCAGCCCCGGGACTAGCGGGGAATGGAACGAGCAGTACTTC. Its protein product is CASSPGTSGEWNEQYF. The rearrangement uses TRBV7-9 and TRBJ2-7; 13 bases are a match to TRBD2. Unmatched junction bases numbered 9, after V lost 5 bases and J lost 5 bases. The CDR3 is 16 amino acids. The germline V gene encodes CDR1 SEHNR and CDR2 FQNEAQ (reference sequence).

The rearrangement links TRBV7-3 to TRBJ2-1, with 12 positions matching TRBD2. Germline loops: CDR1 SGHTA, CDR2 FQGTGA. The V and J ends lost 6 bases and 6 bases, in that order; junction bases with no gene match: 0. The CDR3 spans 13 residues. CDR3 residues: CASRTSGSNEQFF. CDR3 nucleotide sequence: TGTGCCAGCAGGACTAGCGGGAGCAATGAGCAGTTCTTC.

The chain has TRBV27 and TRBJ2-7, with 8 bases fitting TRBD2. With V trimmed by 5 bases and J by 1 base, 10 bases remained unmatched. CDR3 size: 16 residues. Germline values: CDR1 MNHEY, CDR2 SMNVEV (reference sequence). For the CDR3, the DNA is TGTGCCAGCAGTCCCCTACTAGCGGTTCCTTCCTACGAGCAGTACTTC. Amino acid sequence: CASSPLLAVPSYEQYF.

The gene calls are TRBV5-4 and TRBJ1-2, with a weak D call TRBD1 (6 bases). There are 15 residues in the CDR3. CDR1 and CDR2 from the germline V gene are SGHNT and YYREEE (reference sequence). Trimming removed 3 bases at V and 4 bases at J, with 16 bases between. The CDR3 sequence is CASSSYRVISYGYTF. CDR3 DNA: TGTGCCAGCAGCTCATACAGGGTTATTAGCTATGGCTACACCTTC. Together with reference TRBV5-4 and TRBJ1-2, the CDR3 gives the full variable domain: ETGVTQSPTHLIKTRGQQVTLRCSSQSGHNTVSWYQQALGQGPQFIFQYYREEENGRGNFPPRFSGLQFPNYSSELNVNALELDDSALYLCASSSYRVISYGYTFGSGTRLTVV.

The CDR3: CAWSVRGIAEAFF. The DNA for the CDR3 is TGTGCCTGGAGTGTACGGGGTATCGCTGAAGCTTTCTTT. The chain couples TRBV30 to TRBJ1-1; the D is unclear. Per the germline V gene, CDR1 is GTSNPN and CDR2 is SVGIG (reference sequence). V was pared by 0 bases and J by 6 bases, with 11 bases between. The CDR3 covers 13 residues.

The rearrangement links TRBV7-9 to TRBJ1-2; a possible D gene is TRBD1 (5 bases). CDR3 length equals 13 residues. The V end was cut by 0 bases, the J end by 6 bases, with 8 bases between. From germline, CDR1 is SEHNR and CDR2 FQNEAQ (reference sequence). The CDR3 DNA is TGTGCCAGCAGCTTAGCAAGACAGAATGGCTACACCTTC. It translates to CASSLARQNGYTF.

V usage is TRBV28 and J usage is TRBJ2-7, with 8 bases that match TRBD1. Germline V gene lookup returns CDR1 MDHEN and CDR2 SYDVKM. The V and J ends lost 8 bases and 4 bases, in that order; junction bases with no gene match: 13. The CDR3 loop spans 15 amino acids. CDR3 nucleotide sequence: TGTGCCAGCCTACGCCAGGGGGCGGTAGGTTACGAGCAGTACTTC. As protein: CASLRQGAVGYEQYF.